This T cell receptor (beta chain) was identified during a study of OX40 agonist ivuxolimab in advanced cancers. As for the study in general: Hepatocellular carcinoma, melanoma, renal cell or head and neck cancer was diagnosed in the dose-escalation patients. Partial responses were observed in three patients, of whom one had hepatocellular carcinoma and two had cutaneous melanoma. Regarding the study as a whole: Nonresponders included some who also had low normalized T-cell clonal expansion.

CDR3 size: 13 residues. Trimming took 4 bases from V and 4 from J, leaving 11 bases between them. Per the germline V gene, CDR1 is SGHNT and CDR2 is YYREEE (reference sequence). This clone came up once. Its target is not known. Assay used: immunoSEQ multiplex PCR; TCRdb lists only in-frame clones, some missing. The repertoire holds 50,000 to 65,000 clones, over 75% seen once, with 1% in the top ten. Specimen: CD4+ or CD8+ T cells sorted from blood, collected in a trial of the OX40 agonist ivuxolimab. This receptor was taken from an adult with an advanced solid tumor such as melanoma, head and neck, liver or kidney cancer. This chain connects TRBV5-4 to TRBJ1-1; D possibly corresponds to TRBD1 (6 bases). The CDR3 bases are TGTGCCAGCAGCATCCAGGGGACCACTGAAGCTTTCTTT. Translated: CASSIQGTTEAFF.